A selection of T cell receptor beta chains follows, all from one sample in a study of shared clonotypes between healthy human individuals. The table came from immunoSEQ multiplex PCR; TCRdb's copy has only in-frame clones and leaves some out. The data show 550,000 to 700,000 clones, about 80% seen once. Sequencing was carried out using memory CD4+ T cells sorted from blood. These receptors were obtained from a woman aged 30 to 39 in good health. Both conserved end residues are part of each CDR3. Each record gives: CDR3 DNA, CDR3 protein, V gene, J gene, D gene, clone size. The D gene is left open where the match is weak. Not all rows give a size; the values are once, few, many and, for expanded clones, a class.

cdr3_nt: TGTGCCAGCAGTTCCCCCCGACAGGGGAGATTTGAAAAACTGTTTTTT
cdr3_aa: CASSSPRQGRFEKLFF
v_call: TRBV27
j_call: TRBJ1-4
d_call: TRBD1
clone_size: NA

cdr3_nt: TGCGCCAGCAGCGCCCGGGGCGGTAATGTAGCCAAAAACATTCAGTACTTC
cdr3_aa: CASSARGGNVAKNIQYF
v_call: TRBV5-1
j_call: TRBJ2-4
d_call: NA
clone_size: NA

cdr3_nt: TGTGCCAGCAGCTTGTTAGCGGGAAGAGAGTGGGCCCAGTACTTC
cdr3_aa: CASSLLAGREWAQYF
v_call: TRBV7-2
j_call: TRBJ2-5
d_call: TRBD2
clone_size: NA

cdr3_nt: TGTGCCAGCAGCGCGCGACAAGAGACCCAGTACTTC
cdr3_aa: CASSARQETQYF
v_call: TRBV5-6
j_call: TRBJ2-5
d_call: NA
clone_size: NA

cdr3_nt: TGTGCCAGCAACCACCCGGGACTAGCGGTTGGAGTCCCCTACGAGCAGTACTTC
cdr3_aa: CASNHPGLAVGVPYEQYF
v_call: TRBV6-4
j_call: TRBJ2-7
d_call: TRBD2
clone_size: NA

cdr3_nt: TGTGCCAGCAGCATAGGGACTAGCGGAGCGGGGGAGCAGTACTTC
cdr3_aa: CASSIGTSGAGEQYF
v_call: TRBV7-2
j_call: TRBJ2-7
d_call: TRBD2
clone_size: NA

cdr3_nt: TGTGCCAGCAGCTTAGCACTAGCAGTTGGTCACGAGCAGTACTTC
cdr3_aa: CASSLALAVGHEQYF
v_call: TRBV7-6
j_call: TRBJ2-7
d_call: NA
clone_size: NA

cdr3_nt: TGTGCCAGCAGGCAACTAGGGACAGATACGCAGTATTTT
cdr3_aa: CASRQLGTDTQYF
v_call: TRBV6-5
j_call: TRBJ2-3
d_call: NA
clone_size: NA

cdr3_nt: TGTGCCAGCAGGCCCACGACAGCGAACACTGAAGCTTTCTTT
cdr3_aa: CASRPTTANTEAFF
v_call: TRBV28
j_call: TRBJ1-1
d_call: NA
clone_size: NA

cdr3_nt: TGTGCCAGCTCACGGGCCTCCGTCACTGAAGCTTTCTTT
cdr3_aa: CASSRASVTEAFF
v_call: TRBV18
j_call: TRBJ1-1
d_call: NA
clone_size: NA

cdr3_nt: TGTGCCAGCAGCATAGAATTAAACACCGGGGAGCTGTTTTTT
cdr3_aa: CASSIELNTGELFF
v_call: TRBV7-9
j_call: TRBJ2-2
d_call: NA
clone_size: NA

cdr3_nt: TGCGCCAGCAGCCCCGAGGGGGATTATGGCTACACCTTC
cdr3_aa: CASSPEGDYGYTF
v_call: TRBV5-1
j_call: TRBJ1-2
d_call: NA
clone_size: NA

cdr3_nt: TGTGCCAGCAGCTTAGGGCCGAAATCCTACGAGCAGTACTTC
cdr3_aa: CASSLGPKSYEQYF
v_call: TRBV11-2
j_call: TRBJ2-7
d_call: NA
clone_size: NA

cdr3_nt: TGTGCCAGCAGTTTATCAAAAGGACTAGCGGGAGCCCCACTGGGGGAGCTGTTTTTT
cdr3_aa: CASSLSKGLAGAPLGELFF
v_call: TRBV27
j_call: TRBJ2-2
d_call: TRBD2
clone_size: NA

cdr3_nt: TGTGCCAGCAGCTTAGGAGGTCGGTCAGCAGATACGCAGTATTTT
cdr3_aa: CASSLGGRSADTQYF
v_call: TRBV11-3
j_call: TRBJ2-3
d_call: NA
clone_size: NA

cdr3_nt: TGTGCCAGCAGCCAAGGACTCCGGGACAGGACCTACGAGCAGTACTTC
cdr3_aa: CASSQGLRDRTYEQYF
v_call: TRBV4-2
j_call: TRBJ2-7
d_call: TRBD1
clone_size: NA

cdr3_nt: TGTGCCAGTTTACAGGGGATAGGAGAAAAACTGTTTTTT
cdr3_aa: CASLQGIGEKLFF
v_call: TRBV2
j_call: TRBJ1-4
d_call: TRBD1
clone_size: few

cdr3_nt: TGTGCCAGCAGCTTGGTATCGCGCCCTTATCAGCCCCAGCATTTT
cdr3_aa: CASSLVSRPYQPQHF
v_call: TRBV5-6
j_call: TRBJ1-5
d_call: NA
clone_size: NA

cdr3_nt: TGTGCCAGCAGCTTAATGGGGGGTGGCTACACCTTC
cdr3_aa: CASSLMGGGYTF
v_call: TRBV11-2
j_call: TRBJ1-2
d_call: NA
clone_size: NA

cdr3_nt: TGTGCCAGCACACAGAACACTGAAGCTTTCTTT
cdr3_aa: CASTQNTEAFF
v_call: TRBV6-1
j_call: TRBJ1-1
d_call: NA
clone_size: NA

cdr3_nt: TGTGCCAGCAGCTCCCAAGGATTGACAGGCCGGTATAGCAATCAGCCCCAGCATTTT
cdr3_aa: CASSSQGLTGRYSNQPQHF
v_call: TRBV7-4
j_call: TRBJ1-5
d_call: NA
clone_size: NA

cdr3_nt: TGTGCCTGGAGTGTACGGGGGGCCGATAACACCATATATTTT
cdr3_aa: CAWSVRGADNTIYF
v_call: TRBV30
j_call: TRBJ1-3
d_call: NA
clone_size: NA

cdr3_nt: TGCAGCGTTGGGGACAGGGGCAACACTGAAGCTTTCTTT
cdr3_aa: CSVGDRGNTEAFF
v_call: TRBV29-1
j_call: TRBJ1-1
d_call: TRBD1
clone_size: NA